These 9 T cell receptor beta chains were sequenced from one sample in a study of shared clonotypes between healthy human individuals. The naive CD8 fraction comprised CD45RO-negative cells positively selected for CCR7 and excluded terminally differentiated effector memory CD45RA+ cells. Only in-frame clones appear in the TCRdb table, and some are missing; sequencing was by immunoSEQ multiplex PCR. The sample yields about 2.2 million clones, 93% seen once. Sequenced: naive CD8+ T cells from PBMCs. Source of these receptors: a man aged 18 to 35 in good health. Some clones in this sample may be carry-over from other donors' samples.

The rearrangement uses TRBV29-1 and TRBJ2-1, with 8 bases lining up with TRBD2. Trimming took 4 bases from V and 6 from J; bases not matched to a gene: 17. CDR1 and CDR2 from the germline V gene are SQVTM and ANQGSEA. There are 17 residues in the CDR3. CDR3 in DNA: TGCAGCGTTGCAGGGGTTTTACGCGGGAGGAATATCAATGAGCAGTTCTTC. Protein sequence: CSVAGVLRGRNINEQFF.

The table lists this clone with a count of one. The chain couples TRBV11-2 to TRBJ2-5, with 7 bases lining up with TRBD2. V shed 5 bases, J shed 1 base, and the junction held 4 bases outside the gene matches. The CDR3 covers 14 residues. Germline lookup yields CDR1 SGHAT and CDR2 FQNNGV. CDR3 nucleotide sequence: TGTGCCAGCAGCCACGGGACTACCCAAGAGACCCAGTACTTC. The encoded protein is CASSHGTTQETQYF.

The chain has TRBV11-2 and TRBJ2-7; possibly TRBD2 for D (5 bases). The CDR3 is 15 residues long. Germline CDR1 SGHAT, CDR2 FQNNGV. The germline V and J ends were trimmed by 0 bases and 7 bases, with 16 bases remaining between them. The chain's CDR3 is CASSLDIREIDEQYF. The CDR3 region has the DNA TGTGCCAGCAGCTTAGATATCCGGGAAATCGATGAGCAGTACTTC.

About this clone itself: This CDR3 is also generated by other DNA sequences in the sample. The chain employs TRBV7-9 and TRBJ2-7; weak D call: TRBD2 (5 bases). The V and J ends lost 1 base and 1 base respectively, with 11 bases between them. This CDR3 has 15 amino acids. Per germline, CDR1 SEHNR and CDR2 FQNEAQ (reference sequence). CDR3 amino acids: CASSLGVGSSYEQYF. CDR3 coding DNA: TGTGCCAGCAGCTTAGGGGTAGGGAGTTCCTACGAGCAGTACTTC. The complete variable domain, with remaining parts taken from reference TRBV7-9 and TRBJ2-7, reads DTGVSQNPRHKITKRGQNVTFRCDPISEHNRLYWYRQTLGQGPEFLTYFQNEAQLEKSRLLSDRFSAERPKGSFSTLEIQRTEQGDSAMYLCASSLGVGSSYEQYFGPGTRLTVT.

V usage is TRBV27 and J usage is TRBJ2-2, with D possibly called TRBD1 or TRBD2 (5 bases each). Trimming took 6 bases from V and 6 from J, leaving 20 bases between them. From germline, CDR1 is MNHEY and CDR2 SMNVEV (reference sequence). The CDR3 is 16 amino acids. This chain's CDR3 is CASRRDASRHPGELFF. CDR3 bases: TGTGCCAGCAGACGGGACGCCTCTCGACATCCCGGGGAGCTGTTTTTT.

The chain is built from TRBV27 and TRBJ2-7; D might be TRBD2 (9 bases). The CDR3 is 15 residues long. V lost 3 bases, J lost 6 bases, and 18 bases lay in between. Per germline, CDR1 MNHEY and CDR2 SMNVEV (reference sequence). Written as DNA, the CDR3 is TGTGCCAGCAGTTTGTATTCTAGCGGGACAGGCGAGCAGTACTTC. Its protein product is CASSLYSSGTGEQYF.

The chain employs TRBV19 and TRBJ2-7; TRBD2 agrees at 9 bases. Trimming took 4 bases from V and 2 from J; bases not matched to a gene: 3. Germline V lookup: CDR1 LNHDA, CDR2 SQIVND (reference sequence). The CDR3 is 14 residues long. The CDR3 loop reads CASSRREGPYEQYF. The CDR3 coding sequence is TGTGCCAGTAGTAGGCGGGAGGGGCCCTACGAGCAGTACTTC. Combining the CDR3 with reference TRBV19 and TRBJ2-7 gives the whole variable domain DGGITQSPKYLFRKEGQNVTLSCEQNLNHDAMYWYRQDPGQGLRLIYYSQIVNDFQKGDIAEGYSVSREKKESFPLTVTSAQKNPTAFYLCASSRREGPYEQYFGPGTRLTVT.

V and J are TRBV11-1 and TRBJ2-2, with TRBD2 identical over 10 bases. The CDR3 totals 18 residues. The V gene end was trimmed by 1 base and the J gene end by 1 base; junction bases not matched to a gene: 6. Germline V gene sequence: CDR1 SGHAT, CDR2 FQDESV (reference sequence). The CDR3, as DNA: TGTGCCAGCAGCTTAGGCCTAGCGGGAGACAAGAACACCGGGGAGCTGTTTTTT. This encodes CASSLGLAGDKNTGELFF. The variable domain in full, with the rest retrieved from reference TRBV11-1 and TRBJ2-2, is EAEVAQSPRYKITEKSQAVAFWCDPISGHATLYWYRQILGQGPELLVQFQDESVVDDSQLPKDRFSAERLKGVDSTLKIQPAELGDSAMYLCASSLGLAGDKNTGELFFGEGSRLTVL.

This chain uses TRBV15 with TRBJ2-1; TRBD1 is a possible D gene (5 bases). This CDR3 contains 14 residues. With 6 bases removed from V and 9 bases from J, the gap between germline ends came to 18 bases. Per the germline V gene, CDR1 is LNHNV and CDR2 is YYDKDF (reference sequence). The CDR3 coding sequence is TGTGCCACCAGAGAAAGCTCTAACCAGGGTGAGCAGTTCTTC. This sequence encodes CATRESSNQGEQFF.